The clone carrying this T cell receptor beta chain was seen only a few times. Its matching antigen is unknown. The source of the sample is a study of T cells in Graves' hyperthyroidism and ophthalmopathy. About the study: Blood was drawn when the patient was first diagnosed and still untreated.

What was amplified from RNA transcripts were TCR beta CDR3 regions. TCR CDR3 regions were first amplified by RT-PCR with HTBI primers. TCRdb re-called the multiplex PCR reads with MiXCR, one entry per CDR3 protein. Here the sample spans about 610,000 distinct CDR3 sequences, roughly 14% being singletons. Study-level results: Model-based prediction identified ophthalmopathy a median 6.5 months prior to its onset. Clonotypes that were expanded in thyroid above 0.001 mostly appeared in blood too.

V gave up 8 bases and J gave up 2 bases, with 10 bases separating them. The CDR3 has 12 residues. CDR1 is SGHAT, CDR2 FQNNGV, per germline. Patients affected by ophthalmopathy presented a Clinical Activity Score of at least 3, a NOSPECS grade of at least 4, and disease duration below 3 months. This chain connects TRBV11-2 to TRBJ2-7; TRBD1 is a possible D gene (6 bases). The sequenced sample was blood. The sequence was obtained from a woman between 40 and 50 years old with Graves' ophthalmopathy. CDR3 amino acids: CASGTPTYEQYF. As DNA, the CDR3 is TGTGCCAGCGGGACACCTACCTACGAGCAGTACTTC.